The clone carrying this T cell receptor (beta chain) was picked up a small number of times. This specimen comes from a study of T cells in Graves' hyperthyroidism and ophthalmopathy. Amplification of TCR beta CDR3 regions used RNA as the template. HTBI primers were used for first-round RT-PCR of the TCR CDR3. MiXCR was run by TCRdb on the multiplex PCR reads, yielding one entry per CDR3 protein. The data contain hundreds of thousands of distinct CDR3 sequences, around 13% of them singletons. This CDR3 spans 15 amino acids. Germline loops: CDR1 KGHDR, CDR2 SFDVKD. V lost 4 bases to trimming and J lost 4 bases; unmatched junction nucleotides: 6.

The chain joins TRBV24-1 to TRBJ2-5; TRBD2 matches 9 bases. Sequencing was done on a sample of blood. The receptor comes from a woman aged 45-65 years with Graves' ophthalmopathy. The CDR3 sequence is CATSDPEAGGETQYF. The CDR3 DNA reads TGTGCCACCAGTGACCCGGAAGCGGGAGGAGAGACCCAGTACTTC.